The TCR beta chain under discussion was sequenced for a study of blood T cell repertoires in COVID-19. Generated by immunoSEQ multiplex PCR, the TCRdb table keeps only in-frame clones and is missing some. The table lists about 120,000 clones, approximately 80% of them singletons, with 9% to 13% in the top ten. The CDR3 length is 15 residues. Trimming cost V 2 bases and J 7 bases; bases outside gene matches: 5. Germline CDR1 and CDR2: MNHEY and SVGAGI. The TCR sequence derives from a human donor in a cohort sampled during active COVID-19. The J gene is TRBJ2-3, the V gene TRBV6-5; TRBD1 matches at 11 bases. The sample comprised peripheral blood. CDR3 amino acids: CASSYRTGGRYTQYF. CDR3 nucleotide sequence: TGTGCCAGCAGTTACCGGACAGGGGGCAGGTATACGCAGTATTTT.